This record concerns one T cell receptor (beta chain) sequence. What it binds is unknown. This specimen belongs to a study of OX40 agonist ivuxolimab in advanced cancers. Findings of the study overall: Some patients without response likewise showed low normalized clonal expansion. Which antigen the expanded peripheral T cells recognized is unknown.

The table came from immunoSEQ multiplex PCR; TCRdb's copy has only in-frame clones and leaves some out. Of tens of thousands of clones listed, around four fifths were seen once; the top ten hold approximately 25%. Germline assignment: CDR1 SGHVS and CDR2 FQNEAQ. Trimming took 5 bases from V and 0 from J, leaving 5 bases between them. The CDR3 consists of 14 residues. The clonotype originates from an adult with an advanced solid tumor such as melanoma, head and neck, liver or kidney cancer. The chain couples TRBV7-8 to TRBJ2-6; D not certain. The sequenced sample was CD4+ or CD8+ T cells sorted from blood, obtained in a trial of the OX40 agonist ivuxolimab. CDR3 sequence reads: CASSVISGANVLTF. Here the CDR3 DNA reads TGTGCCAGCAGCGTTATCTCTGGGGCCAACGTCCTGACTTTC.